This TCR beta chain is drawn from a study of T cells expressing NK-cell markers. Across the study: Sorted CD3+CD56+NKG2C+, CD3+CD56+NKG2C- and CD3+CD56-NKG2C+ T cells supplied TCR beta repertoires. Whole-study findings and limits: Among several donors, these clonotypes also ranked first in the CD3+CD56-NKG2C+ fraction.

A 5'RACE template switching approach incorporating UMIs was used to make TCR beta cDNA. From its re-call of the 5' RACE reads, TCRdb lists each CDR3 protein once, without DNA. This sample's table has about 8,000 distinct CDR3 sequences. Concerning this clonotype itself: Its antigen is as yet unknown.

Germline CDR1 LNHNV, CDR2 YYDKDF (reference sequence). The CDR3 covers 15 residues. J is TRBJ1-1 and V is TRBV15; TCRdb's D gene call, TRBD1, goes unchecked for lack of DNA. The receptor was isolated from a man between 18 and 35 years old in good health. Sequences were obtained from blood T cells: a sorted CD56 or NKG2C T cell subset, CD4+ or CD8+ T cells, or bulk PBMC T cells (not recorded which). The CDR3 here is CATRALSNTGVEAFF.